The sequence of this TCR beta chain was determined in a study of post-analysis software for immune sequencing data. About the research overall: As for disease course, relapsing-remitting, secondary progressive and progressive-relapsing multiple sclerosis were all included. Study findings and constraints: Controls had significantly higher normalized Chao1 diversity than multiple sclerosis patients.

This clonotype was counted only a few times. Its antigen is not identified. The TCR beta cDNA libraries contained unique molecular identifiers. Roughly 450,000 cDNA molecules came from about 1 to 10 million T cells. TCRdb re-derived calls from the PCR reads in MiXCR, one entry per CDR3 protein. Of 400,000 to 500,000 distinct CDR3 sequences in the sample, 30% to 45% were seen once. Sample: blood. The clonotype was recovered from a girl aged 2-10 years with multiple sclerosis.

CDR3 nucleotides: TGTGCCAGCAGTACCGAAGACTGGGGAGAGACCCAGTACTTC. This translates into CASSTEDWGETQYF. The chain couples TRBV28 to TRBJ2-5; D uncertain. Germline assignment: CDR1 MDHEN and CDR2 SYDVKM. The CDR3 is 14 amino acids. V was trimmed by 5 bases and J by 4 bases, leaving 14 bases between them.